Listed here are 10 T cell receptor beta chains from one sample, sequenced in a study of T cells in Graves' hyperthyroidism and ophthalmopathy. Researchers took RNA transcripts and amplified the TCR beta CDR3 regions from them. First-round RT-PCR targeting the TCR CDR3 was performed with the HTBI primer set. Using its own MiXCR run on the multiplex PCR reads, TCRdb lists one record per CDR3 protein. The table records a few hundred thousand distinct CDR3 sequences, about 15% of them present only once. Specimen: blood. The receptors derive from a woman in her twenties or thirties with Graves' hyperthyroidism.

This clonotype came up a few times. V gene TRBV6-7 combines with J gene TRBJ2-5; a possible D gene is TRBD2 (5 bases). TRBV6-7 is noted as an ORF with a role that remains uncertain. The germline V and J ends were trimmed by 0 bases and 2 bases, with 7 bases remaining between them. The CDR3 has 14 amino acids. The chain's CDR3 is CASSYSREQETQYF. The CDR3 DNA follows: TGTGCCAGCAGTTACTCGAGGGAGCAAGAGACCCAGTACTTC.

The J gene is TRBJ1-3, the V gene TRBV27; a possible D gene is TRBD1 (6 bases). Germline CDR1 MNHEY, CDR2 SMNVEV (reference sequence). V lost 9 bases to trimming and J lost 4 bases, with 16 bases between them. The CDR3 spans 14 residues. CDR3 sequence reads: CASGQGRGGNTIYF. The CDR3 region has the DNA TGTGCCAGTGGGCAGGGGCGCGGAGGAAACACCATATATTTT.

This clonotype appeared many times. The chain carries TRBV27 and TRBJ1-5, with unresolved D. V dropped 8 bases and J dropped 9 bases, with 5 bases sitting between them. CDR3 size: 9 residues. CDR1 MNHEY and CDR2 SMNVEV come from the germline V gene (reference sequence). Written as DNA, the CDR3 is TGTGCCAGCCCCTGGCCCCAGCATTTT. Translation: CASPWPQHF.

The table lists this clonotype with many counts. CDR3 bases: TGCGCCAGCAGGGGTCAACCCCAAGAGACCCAGTACTTC. It codes for CASRGQPQETQYF. The chain uses TRBV10-2 and TRBJ2-5; D is unresolved. V lost 6 bases, J lost 1 base, and 9 bases lay in between. CDR1 and CDR2 (germline): WSHSY, SAAADI. CDR3 length: 13 residues.

This clonotype has just a few counts. The chain links TRBV11-2 to TRBJ1-6, with 7 positions matching TRBD1. Germline lookup yields CDR1 SGHAT and CDR2 FQNNGV. V lost 4 bases to trimming and J lost 8 bases; unmatched junction nucleotides: 5. The CDR3 contains 14 residues. The CDR3 region has the DNA TGTGCCAGCAGCTATCTCCAGGGGGATTCACCCCTCCACTTT. Its protein product is CASSYLQGDSPLHF.

Ten or more counts support this clonotype. The chain carries TRBV30 and TRBJ2-1; TRBD1 aligns across 8 bases. CDR3 length: 14 amino acids. Per the germline V gene, CDR1 is GTSNPN and CDR2 is SVGIG (reference sequence). V was pared by 3 bases and J by 5 bases, with 6 bases of the junction left unmatched. The CDR3, as DNA: TGTGCCTGGAGGATGACAGGGGCGAACAATGAGCAGTTCTTC. This encodes CAWRMTGANNEQFF.

The genes are TRBV15 and TRBJ1-3; unclear D gene. Trimming removed 5 bases from V and 4 bases from J, with 6 bases in between. The CDR3 is 12 residues long. Germline lookup yields CDR1 LNHNV and CDR2 YYDKDF (reference sequence). The CDR3 region has the DNA TGTGCCACCAGCGAGCCAGGAAACACCATATATTTT. This codes for CATSEPGNTIYF.

The rearrangement uses TRBV20-1 and TRBJ1-5, with D tentatively TRBD1 (5 bases). The V end lost 1 base, the J end lost 1 base, and 8 bases lay between the germline ends. The CDR3 has 14 amino acids. Germline V gene lookup returns CDR1 DFQATT and CDR2 SNEGSKA (reference sequence). CDR3 loop: CSARGGPSNQPQHF. DNA for the CDR3: TGCAGTGCTAGAGGGGGCCCGAGCAATCAGCCCCAGCATTTT.

This clonotype was detected many times. At one boundary the junction diverges from the germline segment, which might be a read error. J is TRBJ2-2 and V is TRBV11-2; 9 nucleotides line up with TRBD2. This CDR3 has 16 amino acids. The germline V gene has CDR1 SGHAT and CDR2 FQNNGV. DNA for the CDR3: TGTGCCAGCAGGTTAGCGGGAGCCTCGAACACCGGGGAGCTGTTTTTT. This gives the protein CASRLAGASNTGELFF.

The chain links TRBV25-1 to TRBJ2-3; D is uncertain. Germline loops: CDR1 MGHDK, CDR2 SYGVNS. V was trimmed by 3 bases and J by 6 bases, leaving 19 bases between them. This CDR3 is 16 amino acids long. As DNA, the CDR3 is TGTGCCAGCAGTGACTCCCGGTCCCTCCCTGGGGATACGCAGTATTTT. Residues: CASSDSRSLPGDTQYF.